Following are 21 T cell receptor beta chains from one sample sequenced in a study of OX40 agonist ivuxolimab in advanced cancers. Some clones are missing from TCRdb's copy, which holds only in-frame ones; the method was immunoSEQ multiplex PCR. The sample contains tens of thousands of clones, 90% to 95% of which appear only once. Source: CD4+ or CD8+ T cells sorted from blood, taken in a trial of the OX40 agonist ivuxolimab. These receptors originate from an adult with an advanced solid tumor such as melanoma, head and neck, liver or kidney cancer.

V usage is TRBV15 and J usage is TRBJ1-5; weak D call: TRBD1 (5 bases). The CDR3 covers 15 residues. Per germline, CDR1 LNHNV and CDR2 YYDKDF (reference sequence). V was pared by 6 bases and J by 6 bases, with 18 bases between. In DNA, the CDR3 is TGTGCCACCAGGGAAACCGTGGGGGAGAGTCAGCCCCAGCATTTT. Protein: CATRETVGESQPQHF.

This chain links TRBV2 with TRBJ1-4, with 9 nucleotides matching TRBD1. The CDR3 has 15 amino acids. The V and J ends lost 10 bases and 3 bases, in that order; junction bases with no gene match: 9. Germline V gene sequence: CDR1 SNHLY, CDR2 FYNNEI. The CDR3, as DNA: TGTGCCACCGGGACAGGGCCTTTCCCTAATGAAAAACTGTTTTTT. This codes for CATGTGPFPNEKLFF.

The genes are TRBV7-9 and TRBJ2-5, with D perhaps matching TRBD2 (6 bases). The CDR3 is 16 residues long. The germline V gene encodes CDR1 SEHNR and CDR2 FQNEAQ (reference sequence). V dropped 2 bases and J dropped 9 bases, with 22 bases sitting between them. Here the CDR3 reads CASSLPSGTPALSQYF. The CDR3 DNA is TGTGCCAGCAGCTTACCCTCCGGGACTCCCGCCCTGTCCCAGTACTTC.

The chain combines TRBV7-6 with TRBJ2-7; 11 nucleotides match TRBD1. V lost 3 bases and J lost 3; bases outside the gene matches: 1. Germline V gene sequence: CDR1 SGHVS, CDR2 FNYEAQ. The CDR3 is 14 residues long. Here the CDR3 reads CASSFGTGGYEQYF. CDR3 nucleotides: TGTGCCAGCAGCTTCGGGACAGGGGGCTACGAGCAGTACTTC.

The chain employs TRBV9 and TRBJ2-5; D not resolved. V dropped 3 bases and J dropped 5 bases, with 5 bases sitting between them. Per the germline V gene, CDR1 is SGDLS and CDR2 is YYNGEE. The CDR3 covers 11 residues. For the CDR3, the DNA is TGTGCCAGCAGCGACACGGAGACCCAGTACTTC. Translating it yields CASSDTETQYF.

The CDR3 DNA reads as TGTGCCAGCAGCTTACGGCGGAACTACAATGAGCAGTTCTTC. Translation gives CASSLRRNYNEQFF. The chain recombines TRBV11-2 with TRBJ2-1; D ambiguous. Per the germline V gene, CDR1 is SGHAT and CDR2 is FQNNGV. There are 14 residues in the CDR3. V was trimmed by 2 bases and J by 3 bases, leaving 8 bases between them.

This chain links TRBV5-4 with TRBJ2-7, with D possibly being TRBD2 (5 bases). The V and J ends lost 5 bases and 3 bases respectively, with 12 bases between them. The length of the CDR3 is 13 residues. The germline gives CDR1 SGHNT, CDR2 YYREEE (reference sequence). The CDR3 reads CASRWAGGYEQYF. The CDR3, as DNA: TGTGCCAGCAGATGGGCGGGCGGCTACGAGCAGTACTTC. The full variable domain, in which reference TRBV5-4 and TRBJ2-7 provide the parts outside the CDR3, is ETGVTQSPTHLIKTRGQQVTLRCSSQSGHNTVSWYQQALGQGPQFIFQYYREEENGRGNFPPRFSGLQFPNYSSELNVNALELDDSALYLCASRWAGGYEQYFGPGTRLTVT.

This clone has only one observation. The chain carries TRBV30 and TRBJ2-1; 14 nucleotides align to TRBD2. The trim removed 1 base at V and 8 bases at J, leaving 10 bases unmatched. Germline CDR1 reads GTSNPN; CDR2 reads SVGIG (reference sequence). CDR3 length: 17 residues. CDR3 DNA sequence: TGTGCCTGGAGTGGCCTGACTAGCGGGAGGGCCGTCGATGAGCAGTTCTTC. Amino acid sequence: CAWSGLTSGRAVDEQFF.

The rearrangement links TRBV27 to TRBJ1-5, with a tentative D call TRBD1 (5 bases). Germline V gene lookup returns CDR1 MNHEY and CDR2 SMNVEV (reference sequence). The CDR3 runs 14 residues. Trimming stripped 5 bases from V and 2 bases from J, with 10 bases between. Here the CDR3 DNA reads TGTGCCAGCAGTGCAGGGCTAGGCAATCAGCCCCAGCATTTT. Protein sequence: CASSAGLGNQPQHF.

The CDR3 reads CASSSRDIYNEQFF. In nucleotides, the CDR3 is TGTGCCAGCAGTTCCCGGGACATATACAATGAGCAGTTCTTC. The rearrangement uses TRBV6-1 and TRBJ2-1; tentative D call: TRBD1 (6 bases). This CDR3 is built from 14 residues. CDR1 and CDR2 (germline): MNHNS, SASEGT. The ends were cut back, 5 bases at V and 4 bases at J, with 12 bases in the middle.

The genes are TRBV9 and TRBJ2-3; 7 nucleotides align to TRBD2. From germline, CDR1 is SGDLS and CDR2 YYNGEE. The CDR3 is made up of 15 amino acids. V gave up 3 bases and J gave up 2 bases; unmatched junction bases: 6. The chain's CDR3 is CASSAGLLHTDTQYF. The CDR3 coding sequence is TGTGCCAGCAGCGCGGGACTACTACACACAGATACGCAGTATTTT.

V gene TRBV18 combines with J gene TRBJ1-3, with TRBD1 matching 8 bases. This CDR3 has 17 amino acids. Trimming cost V 3 bases and J 0 bases; bases outside gene matches: 7. Germline CDR1 and CDR2: KGHSH and LQKENI. CDR3 sequence (DNA): TGTGCCAGCTCACCGTCGAGGACAGGGACCTCTGGAAACACCATATATTTT. Its translation is CASSPSRTGTSGNTIYF. Combining the CDR3 with reference TRBV18 and TRBJ1-3 gives the whole variable domain NAGVMQNPRHLVRRRGQEARLRCSPMKGHSHVYWYRQLPEEGLKFMVYLQKENIIDESGMPKERFSAEFPKEGPSILRIQQVVRGDSAAYFCASSPSRTGTSGNTIYFGEGSWLTVV.

This clone was counted a single time. The rearrangement links TRBV4-3 to TRBJ1-3; TRBD1 agrees at 9 bases. CDR1 LGHNA and CDR2 YSLEER come from the germline V gene. The CDR3 spans 17 residues. Trimming at V came to 1 base and at J to 0 bases, leaving 4 bases not matched to a gene. DNA of the CDR3: TGCGCCAGCAGCCAAGGGACAGGGGTTACCTCTGGAAACACCATATATTTT. Its protein is CASSQGTGVTSGNTIYF.

J is TRBJ2-1 and V is TRBV4-3; 11 bases match TRBD2. From germline, CDR1 is LGHNA and CDR2 YSLEER. The CDR3 totals 17 residues. Unmatched junction bases numbered 11, after V lost 4 bases and J lost 6 bases. The CDR3 spells CASSLGASGRLFNEQFF. Here the CDR3 DNA reads TGCGCCAGCAGCCTAGGAGCTAGCGGGAGGCTGTTCAATGAGCAGTTCTTC.

The chain links TRBV9 to TRBJ2-7; TRBD2 matches 10 bases. V shed 5 bases and J 5 bases; nucleotides not matched to a gene: 10. Per germline, CDR1 SGDLS and CDR2 YYNGEE. This CDR3 is built from 15 residues. The CDR3 nucleotides are TGTGCCAGCAGGTCCCCGAGCGGGAGGGGCAACGAGCAGTACTTC. Amino acids: CASRSPSGRGNEQYF. Full variable domain (outside the CDR3, taken from reference TRBV9 and TRBJ2-7): DSGVTQTPKHLITATGQRVTLRCSPRSGDLSVYWYQQSLDQGLQFLIQYYNGEERAKGNILERFSAQQFPDLHSELNLSSLELGDSALYFCASRSPSGRGNEQYFGPGTRLTVT.

The CDR3 DNA reads TGTGCCAGCAGCCAAGCCCGGCAGGCTGGCTACACCTTC. Its protein is CASSQARQAGYTF. This sequence joins TRBV14 and TRBJ1-2; D ambiguous. CDR3 length: 13 amino acids. V lost 1 base and J 7 bases, leaving 10 bases between the germline ends. CDR1 and CDR2 (germline): SGHDN, FVKESK.

The chain links TRBV28 to TRBJ2-1, with 7 bases aligning to TRBD2. The length of the CDR3 is 15 residues. Germline values: CDR1 MDHEN, CDR2 SYDVKM. V shed 5 bases, J shed 3 bases, and the junction held 7 bases outside the gene matches. The CDR3 nucleotides are TGTGCCAGCAGTAGAATAGCGGGCCTCTACAATGAGCAGTTCTTC. This codes for CASSRIAGLYNEQFF.

CDR3: CASSSGPWGEQYF. DNA for the CDR3: TGTGCCAGCAGTTCCGGACCATGGGGCGAGCAGTACTTC. The chain uses TRBV6-5 and TRBJ2-7; D is unclear. This CDR3 has 13 amino acids. CDR1 and CDR2 (germline): MNHEY, SVGAGI. Trimming pared 4 bases from V and 6 bases from J, leaving 13 bases between.

The chain has TRBV18 and TRBJ2-5; 7 nucleotides match TRBD2. The DNA end lines up better with TRBJ2-7; the J call may be wrong. This CDR3 has 13 amino acids. CDR1 KGHSH and CDR2 LQKENI come from the germline V gene. The CDR3 sequence is CASSPGGPDEQYF. CDR3 nucleotide sequence: TGTGCCAGCTCACCGGGAGGGCCGGACGAGCAGTACTTC.

The V call is TRBV10-3, the J call TRBJ1-1, with 8 bases identical to TRBD1. Per germline, CDR1 ENHRY and CDR2 SYGVKD. CDR3 length: 14 amino acids. Trimming removed 6 bases from V and 4 bases from J; junction bases left unmatched: 7. Here the CDR3 DNA reads TGTGCCATCAGCTACAGGGGGGAGGCCACTGAAGCTTTCTTT. It is translated as CAISYRGEATEAFF.

This chain connects TRBV5-4 to TRBJ2-1; TRBD2 aligns across 9 bases. This CDR3 comprises 15 residues. J gave up 2 bases and V 4 bases, and 4 bases lay outside the gene matches. Looked up from germline, CDR1 is SGHNT and CDR2 is YYREEE (reference sequence). The chain's CDR3 is CASSLQREAYNEQFF. In DNA, the CDR3 is TGTGCCAGCAGCCTGCAGCGGGAGGCCTACAATGAGCAGTTCTTC.